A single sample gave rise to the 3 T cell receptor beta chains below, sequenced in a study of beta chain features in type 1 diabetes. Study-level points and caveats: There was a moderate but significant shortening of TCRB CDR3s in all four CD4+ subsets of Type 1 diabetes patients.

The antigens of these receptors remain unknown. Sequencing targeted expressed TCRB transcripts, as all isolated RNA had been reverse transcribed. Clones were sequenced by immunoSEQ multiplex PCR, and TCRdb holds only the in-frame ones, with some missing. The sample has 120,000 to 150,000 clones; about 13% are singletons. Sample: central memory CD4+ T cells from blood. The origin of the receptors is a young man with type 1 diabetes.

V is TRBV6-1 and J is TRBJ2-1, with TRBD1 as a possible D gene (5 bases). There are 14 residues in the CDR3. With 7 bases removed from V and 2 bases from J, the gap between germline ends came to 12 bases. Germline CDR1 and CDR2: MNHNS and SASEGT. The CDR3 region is CASIQDSTYNEQFF. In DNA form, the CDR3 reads TGTGCCAGCATCCAAGACAGTACCTACAATGAGCAGTTCTTC.

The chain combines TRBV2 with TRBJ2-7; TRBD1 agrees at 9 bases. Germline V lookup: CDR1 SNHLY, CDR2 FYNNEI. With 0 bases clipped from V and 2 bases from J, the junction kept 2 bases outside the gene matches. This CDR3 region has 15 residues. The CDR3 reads CASSEAGTGTYEQYF. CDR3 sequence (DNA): TGTGCCAGCAGTGAAGCGGGGACAGGGACCTACGAGCAGTACTTC.

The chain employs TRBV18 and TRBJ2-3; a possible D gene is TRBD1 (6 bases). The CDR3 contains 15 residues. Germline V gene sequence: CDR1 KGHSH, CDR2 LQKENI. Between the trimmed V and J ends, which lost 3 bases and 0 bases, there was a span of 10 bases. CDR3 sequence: CASSPGQTSTDTQYF. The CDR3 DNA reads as TGTGCCAGCTCACCCGGACAGACAAGCACAGATACGCAGTATTTT. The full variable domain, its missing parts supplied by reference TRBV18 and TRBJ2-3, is NAGVMQNPRHLVRRRGQEARLRCSPMKGHSHVYWYRQLPEEGLKFMVYLQKENIIDESGMPKERFSAEFPKEGPSILRIQQVVRGDSAAYFCASSPGQTSTDTQYFGPGTRLTVL.